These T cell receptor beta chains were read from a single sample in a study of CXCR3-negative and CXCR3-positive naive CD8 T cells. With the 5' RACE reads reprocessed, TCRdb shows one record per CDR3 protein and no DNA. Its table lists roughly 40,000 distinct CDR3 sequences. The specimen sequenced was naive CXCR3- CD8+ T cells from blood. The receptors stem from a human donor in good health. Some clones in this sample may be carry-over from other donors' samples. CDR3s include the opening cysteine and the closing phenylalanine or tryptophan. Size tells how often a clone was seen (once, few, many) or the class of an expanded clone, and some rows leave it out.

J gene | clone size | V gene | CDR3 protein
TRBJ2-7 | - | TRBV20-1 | CSARDRERGVDYEQYF
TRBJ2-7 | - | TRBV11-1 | CASSLVTGTVSYEQYF
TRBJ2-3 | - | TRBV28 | CASRERGLSTDTQYF
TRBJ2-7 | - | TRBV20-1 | CSARFASGVPSSYEQYF
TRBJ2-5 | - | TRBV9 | CASSFEGRETETQYF
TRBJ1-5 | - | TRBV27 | CASSLSGLLNQPQHF
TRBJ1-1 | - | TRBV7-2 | CASSFTGGTEAFF
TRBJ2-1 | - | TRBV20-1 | CSAWWLGSNQFF
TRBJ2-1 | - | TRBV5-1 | CASSWTGGDYNEQFF
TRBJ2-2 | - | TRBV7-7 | CASSSKSNTGELFF
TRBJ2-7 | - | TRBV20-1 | CSARDLSRPEVGYEQYF
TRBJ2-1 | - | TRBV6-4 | CASSDISGGPDEQFF
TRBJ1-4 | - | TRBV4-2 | CASSQEGGQGHEKLFF
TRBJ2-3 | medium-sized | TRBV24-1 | CATRGSTDTQYF
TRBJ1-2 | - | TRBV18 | CASSTGLNGYTF